This entry lists 24 T cell receptor beta chains sequenced from one sample in a study of PD-1 blockade in classical Hodgkin lymphoma. Every patient experienced relapse after autologous stem cell transplantation, and brentuximab vedotin exposure varied. Purification of CD4+ T cells from thawed PBMCs was achieved by magnetic negative selection. TCRdb's copy holds only in-frame clones and misses some; the assay was immunoSEQ multiplex PCR. This table holds 25,000 to 35,000 clones, over 75% found once. Here the sequenced sample was CD4+ T cells from blood, taken at baseline. The receptors come from a human donor with classical Hodgkin lymphoma.

The J gene is TRBJ2-7, the V gene TRBV7-6, with D perhaps matching TRBD1 (5 bases). CDR3 length equals 15 residues. The V and J ends lost 5 bases and 0 bases respectively, with 14 bases between them. Germline CDR1 SGHVS, CDR2 FNYEAQ. CDR3 bases: TGTGCCAGCAGCCTAGGACCGCAGGGCTCCTACGAGCAGTACTTC. Its protein is CASSLGPQGSYEQYF.

The V gene is TRBV19, the J gene TRBJ1-5; no reliable D call. CDR1 LNHDA and CDR2 SQIVND come from the germline V gene (reference sequence). CDR3 length: 15 residues. V shed 6 bases and J shed 6 bases, with 18 bases lying between them. CDR3 nucleotides: TGTGCCAGTAGGGTACAGTCCGAAGGTGGTCAGCCCCAGCATTTT. Protein: CASRVQSEGGQPQHF.

This clone was counted once. V and J are TRBV7-2 and TRBJ2-7, with 7 bases that match TRBD2. The ends lost 6 bases at V and 0 bases at J; junction bases unmatched: 11. Germline CDR1 reads SGHTA; CDR2 reads FQGNSA. The length of the CDR3 is 16 residues. DNA for the CDR3: TGTGCCAGCAGTTCACGTAAGGGCGGGAGCTCCTACGAGCAGTACTTC. Protein sequence: CASSSRKGGSSYEQYF.

In this sample, this clone turned up a few times. The rearrangement uses TRBV6-4 and TRBJ1-1, with 8 bases fitting TRBD1. This CDR3 is 12 amino acids long. Germline values: CDR1 MRHNA, CDR2 SNTAGT. V lost 6 bases, J lost 6 bases, and 3 bases stayed unmatched. The CDR3 reads CASRGTGPEAFF. As DNA, the CDR3 is TGTGCCAGCAGGGGGACAGGCCCTGAAGCTTTCTTT.

In DNA, the CDR3 is TGTGCCAGCAGCTCGCTGAGGGGAGGGAGGGGCACCGGGGAGCTGTTTTTT. Its translation: CASSSLRGGRGTGELFF. This chain connects TRBV11-2 to TRBJ2-2, with TRBD2 matching 7 bases. CDR1 is SGHAT and CDR2 is FQNNGV in the germline V gene. Trimming at V came to 4 bases and at J to 4 bases, leaving 12 bases not matched to a gene. The length of the CDR3 is 17 residues.

V gene TRBV28 combines with J gene TRBJ2-5; D not certain. CDR3 length: 12 amino acids. CDR1 MDHEN and CDR2 SYDVKM come from the germline V gene. V was pared by 6 bases and J by 7 bases, with 12 bases between. In DNA form, the CDR3 reads TGTGCCAGCAGAAGCCCCGGCAGGACCCAGTACTTC. Amino acid sequence: CASRSPGRTQYF. The variable domain in full, completed from reference TRBV28 and TRBJ2-5, reads DVKVTQSSRYLVKRTGEKVFLECVQDMDHENMFWYRQDPGLGLRLIYFSYDVKMKEKGDIPEGYSVSREKKERFSLILESASTNQTSMYLCASRSPGRTQYFGPGTRLLVL.

The chain couples TRBV18 to TRBJ2-5; 10 nucleotides match TRBD2. The end of the DNA aligns better with TRBJ2-7, so the J call may be wrong. Germline V gene lookup returns CDR1 KGHSH and CDR2 LQKENI. The CDR3 runs 15 residues. Written as DNA, the CDR3 is TGTGCCAGCTCTCCGCCGGGACTAGCGAAGCACGAGCAGTACTTC. Translating gives CASSPPGLAKHEQYF.

The chain is built from TRBV5-1 and TRBJ2-1, with TRBD2 identical over 10 bases. The CDR3 runs to 17 residues. Germline CDR1 and CDR2: SGHRS and YFSETQ. Trimming removed 0 bases from V and 13 bases from J; junction bases left unmatched: 16. This chain's CDR3 is CASSLGRAGGPGSEQFF. The CDR3 DNA reads TGCGCCAGCAGCTTGGGAAGAGCGGGAGGGCCGGGTAGTGAACAGTTCTTC.

The rearrangement joins TRBV5-5 to TRBJ1-2; 10 bases are shared with TRBD1. The trim removed 4 bases at V and 7 bases at J, leaving 7 bases unmatched. The CDR3 extends over 14 amino acids. The germline gives CDR1 SGHKS, CDR2 YYEKEE (reference sequence). The CDR3 DNA reads as TGTGCCAGCAGCCTGGACAGGGGGTTAAGTGGCTACACCTTC. This translates into CASSLDRGLSGYTF.

This rearrangement joins TRBV4-2 to TRBJ1-4, with 12 bases matching TRBD1. The CDR3 length is 16 residues. V lost 3 bases, J lost 10 bases, and 9 bases stayed unmatched. Germline lookup yields CDR1 LGHNA and CDR2 YNFKEQ. The CDR3 coding sequence is TGTGCCAGCAGCCACATATTTAGGGACAGGGGGCCAAAACTGTTTTTT. This encodes CASSHIFRDRGPKLFF.

The chain has TRBV7-2 and TRBJ1-1, with D maybe TRBD1 (6 bases). Germline V gene sequence: CDR1 SGHTA, CDR2 FQGNSA. With 5 bases removed from V and 0 bases from J, the gap between germline ends came to 13 bases. The CDR3 runs 15 residues. This CDR3 reads CASSRPPGVNTEAFF. The CDR3 DNA sequence: TGTGCCAGCAGCCGACCCCCAGGGGTGAACACTGAAGCTTTCTTT.

The genes are TRBV30 and TRBJ2-5; D not resolved. This CDR3 region has 12 residues. The ends were cut back, 3 bases at V and 1 base at J, with 6 bases in the middle. Per the germline V gene, CDR1 is GTSNPN and CDR2 is SVGIG (reference sequence). CDR3 region: CAWSLGQETQYF. The CDR3 DNA follows: TGTGCCTGGAGCCTAGGCCAAGAGACCCAGTACTTC.

The chain couples TRBV4-3 to TRBJ1-3; D is undetermined. Between the trimmed V and J ends, which lost 5 bases and 0 bases, there was a span of 17 bases. CDR3 length: 17 amino acids. Germline V gene data show CDR1 as LGHNA and CDR2 as YSLEER. CDR3 in amino acids: CASSKKTLPSSGNTIYF. The CDR3 DNA reads as TGCGCCAGCAGCAAAAAAACCCTACCGAGCTCTGGAAACACCATATATTTT.

The rearrangement links TRBV10-3 to TRBJ2-5; D unclear. CDR1 is ENHRY and CDR2 is SYGVKD in the germline V gene. The CDR3 totals 13 residues. With 2 bases removed from V and 1 base from J, the gap between germline ends came to 5 bases. CDR3 sequence reads: CAISEGAQETQYF. The DNA of the CDR3 is TGTGCCATCAGTGAGGGCGCCCAAGAGACCCAGTACTTC.

The chain recombines TRBV11-1 with TRBJ2-1, with TRBD2 matching over 10 bases. CDR1 and CDR2 (germline): SGHAT, FQDESV (reference sequence). This CDR3 region has 16 residues. Unmatched junction bases numbered 8, after V lost 4 bases and J lost 5 bases. The CDR3 is CASSSWLAGENNEQFF. The CDR3 nucleotides read TGTGCCAGCAGCTCCTGGCTAGCGGGAGAGAACAATGAGCAGTTCTTC.

The chain employs TRBV19 and TRBJ2-1; 7 bases fit TRBD2. Trimming took 4 bases from V and 3 from J; bases not matched to a gene: 9. This CDR3 has 16 amino acids. Germline V lookup: CDR1 LNHDA, CDR2 SQIVND (reference sequence). The CDR3, as DNA: TGTGCCAGTAGTAGCCCCCTAGCGGACCGCTACAATGAGCAGTTCTTC. Protein sequence: CASSSPLADRYNEQFF.

The chain recombines TRBV29-1 with TRBJ1-1; no reliable D call. Looked up from germline, CDR1 is SQVTM and CDR2 is ANQGSEA. The CDR3 length is 13 residues. V lost 0 bases, J lost 6 bases, and 11 bases lay in between. CDR3 residues: CSVEERWVAEAFF. CDR3 in DNA: TGCAGCGTTGAAGAGAGGTGGGTGGCTGAAGCTTTCTTT.

This clone was recorded once. This chain uses TRBV5-1 with TRBJ2-7, with 11 bases matching TRBD2. V lost 0 bases, J lost 0 bases, and 8 bases stayed unmatched. The CDR3 has 18 amino acids. Germline V gene data show CDR1 as SGHRS and CDR2 as YFSETQ. CDR3 region: CASSLVGSGRGSSYEQYF. The DNA of the CDR3 is TGCGCCAGCAGCTTGGTTGGTAGCGGGAGGGGGAGCTCCTACGAGCAGTACTTC.

This chain joins TRBV19 and TRBJ2-1, with 10 bases lining up with TRBD2. V lost 3 bases to trimming and J lost 0 bases; unmatched junction nucleotides: 8. Germline V lookup: CDR1 LNHDA, CDR2 SQIVND (reference sequence). The CDR3 has 18 amino acids. CDR3 loop: CASSIAPGLASSYNEQFF. CDR3 sequence (DNA): TGTGCCAGTAGTATTGCCCCGGGACTAGCGAGCTCCTACAATGAGCAGTTCTTC.

This sequence joins TRBV7-9 and TRBJ2-1, with TRBD2 as a possible D gene (6 bases). V lost 3 bases to trimming and J lost 9 bases, with 15 bases between them. Germline V gives CDR1 SEHNR, CDR2 FQNEAQ (reference sequence). CDR3 length equals 14 residues. Here the CDR3 reads CASSFLQEGGEQFF. Here the CDR3 DNA reads TGTGCCAGCAGCTTCTTACAGGAGGGAGGTGAGCAGTTCTTC. The entire variable domain, with the rest obtained from reference TRBV7-9 and TRBJ2-1, is as follows: DTGVSQNPRHKITKRGQNVTFRCDPISEHNRLYWYRQTLGQGPEFLTYFQNEAQLEKSRLLSDRFSAERPKGSFSTLEIQRTEQGDSAMYLCASSFLQEGGEQFFGPGTRLTVL.

V and J are TRBV6-5 and TRBJ2-7; possibly TRBD2 for D (6 bases). Germline CDR1 MNHEY, CDR2 SVGAGI. The ends were cut back, 2 bases at V and 5 bases at J, with 10 bases in the middle. This CDR3 is 13 amino acids long. CDR3 region: CASSYQRRDEQYF. CDR3 sequence (DNA): TGTGCCAGCAGTTACCAGCGGAGGGACGAGCAGTACTTC.

The V gene is TRBV25-1, the J gene TRBJ2-1, with 10 bases fitting TRBD2. V lost 2 bases to trimming and J lost 2 bases; unmatched junction nucleotides: 6. Germline V gives CDR1 MGHDK, CDR2 SYGVNS. The CDR3 totals 17 residues. CDR3: CASSEILAGPPYNEQFF. The CDR3 DNA is TGTGCCAGCAGTGAAATACTAGCGGGGCCCCCCTACAATGAGCAGTTCTTC.

This clone was detected only once. The J gene is TRBJ2-2, the V gene TRBV5-4, with 7 bases matching TRBD2. The CDR3 has 15 residues. From germline, CDR1 is SGHNT and CDR2 YYREEE (reference sequence). The junction had 7 bases not matched to a gene; V was cut back by 4 bases and J by 4 bases. The CDR3 region is CASSMGGGTTGELFF. The CDR3 DNA is TGTGCCAGCAGCATGGGGGGAGGGACCACCGGGGAGCTGTTTTTT. The variable domain in full, with the rest retrieved from reference TRBV5-4 and TRBJ2-2, is ETGVTQSPTHLIKTRGQQVTLRCSSQSGHNTVSWYQQALGQGPQFIFQYYREEENGRGNFPPRFSGLQFPNYSSELNVNALELDDSALYLCASSMGGGTTGELFFGEGSRLTVL.

The chain combines TRBV5-1 with TRBJ1-1; no definite D call. This CDR3 has 16 residues. V lost 4 bases and J 0 bases, leaving 16 bases between the germline ends. CDR1 is SGHRS and CDR2 is YFSETQ in the germline V gene. CDR3 protein: CASSPGPAYMNTEAFF. The CDR3 DNA reads as TGCGCCAGCAGCCCCGGCCCGGCGTACATGAACACTGAAGCTTTCTTT. The variable domain in full, completed from reference TRBV5-1 and TRBJ1-1, reads KAGVTQTPRYLIKTRGQQVTLSCSPISGHRSVSWYQQTPGQGLQFLFEYFSETQRNKGNFPGRFSGRQFSNSRSEMNVSTLELGDSALYLCASSPGPAYMNTEAFFGQGTRLTVV.